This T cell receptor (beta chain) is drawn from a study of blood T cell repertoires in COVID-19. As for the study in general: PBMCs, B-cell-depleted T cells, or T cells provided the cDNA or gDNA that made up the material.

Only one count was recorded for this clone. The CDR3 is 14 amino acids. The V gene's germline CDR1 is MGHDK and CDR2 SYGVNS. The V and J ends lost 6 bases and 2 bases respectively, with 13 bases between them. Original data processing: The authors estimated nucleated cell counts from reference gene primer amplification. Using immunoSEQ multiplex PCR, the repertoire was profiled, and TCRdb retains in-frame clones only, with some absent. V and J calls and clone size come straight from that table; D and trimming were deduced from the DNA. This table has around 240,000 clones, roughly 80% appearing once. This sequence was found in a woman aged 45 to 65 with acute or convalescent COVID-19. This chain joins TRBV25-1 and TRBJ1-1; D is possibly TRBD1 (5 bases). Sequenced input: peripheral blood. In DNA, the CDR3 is TGTGCCAGCAGGAAGACAGCATCTAACACTGAAGCTTTCTTT. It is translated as CASRKTASNTEAFF.